This TCR beta chain was found in a study of radiation and T cells in renal cell carcinoma. The time point denotes: blood 2 weeks post-SBRT. Treatment noted: 15 Gy SBRT to primary tumor, nephrectomy 4 weeks later. Assay: immunoSEQ multiplex PCR; the TCRdb copy retains only in-frame clones and omits some. The sample contains about 65,000 clones, around 76% of which appear only once. Trimming removed 0 bases from V and 5 bases from J, with 11 bases in between. The CDR3 runs to 14 residues. The germline V gene encodes CDR1 SGHNT and CDR2 YYREEE (reference sequence). The TCR originated in a man aged 55 to 69 with renal cell carcinoma. The starting material was blood, obtained from a patient whose treatment included radiotherapy and nephrectomy. The genes are TRBV5-4 and TRBJ1-2; possible D gene TRBD1, 6 bases. For the CDR3, the DNA is TGTGCCAGCAGCTTGGGACAGGACGTATATGGCTACACCTTC. This encodes CASSLGQDVYGYTF. The whole variable domain, remainder taken from reference TRBV5-4 and TRBJ1-2, is ETGVTQSPTHLIKTRGQQVTLRCSSQSGHNTVSWYQQALGQGPQFIFQYYREEENGRGNFPPRFSGLQFPNYSSELNVNALELDDSALYLCASSLGQDVYGYTFGSGTRLTVV.